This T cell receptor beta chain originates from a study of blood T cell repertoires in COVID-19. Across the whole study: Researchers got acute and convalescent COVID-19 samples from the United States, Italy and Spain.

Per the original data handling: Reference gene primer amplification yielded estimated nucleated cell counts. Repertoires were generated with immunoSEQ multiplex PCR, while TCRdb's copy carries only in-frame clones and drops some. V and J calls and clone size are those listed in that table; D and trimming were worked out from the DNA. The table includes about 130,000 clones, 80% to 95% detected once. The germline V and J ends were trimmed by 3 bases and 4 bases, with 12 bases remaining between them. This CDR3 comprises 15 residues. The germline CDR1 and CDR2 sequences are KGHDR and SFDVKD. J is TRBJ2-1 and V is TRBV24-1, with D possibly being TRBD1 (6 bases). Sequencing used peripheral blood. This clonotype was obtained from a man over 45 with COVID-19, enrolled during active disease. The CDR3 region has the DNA TGTGCCACCAGTGATACAGGGAAGGGATACAATGAGCAGTTCTTC. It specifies CATSDTGKGYNEQFF.